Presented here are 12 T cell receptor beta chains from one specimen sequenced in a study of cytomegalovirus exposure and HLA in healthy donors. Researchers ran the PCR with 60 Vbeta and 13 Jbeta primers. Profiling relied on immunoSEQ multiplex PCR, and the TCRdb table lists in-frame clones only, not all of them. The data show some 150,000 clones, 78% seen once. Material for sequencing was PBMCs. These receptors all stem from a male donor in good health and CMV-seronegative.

Here the CDR3 DNA reads TGTGCCAGCAGCCCCACTCCGGGGGGTCAAGAGACCCAGTACTTC. Protein: CASSPTPGGQETQYF. The chain couples TRBV7-8 to TRBJ2-5; 7 nucleotides align to TRBD2. CDR1 is SGHVS, CDR2 FQNEAQ, per germline. The CDR3 totals 15 residues. After removal of 5 bases from V and 2 bases from J, the junction contained 8 bases not matched to a gene.

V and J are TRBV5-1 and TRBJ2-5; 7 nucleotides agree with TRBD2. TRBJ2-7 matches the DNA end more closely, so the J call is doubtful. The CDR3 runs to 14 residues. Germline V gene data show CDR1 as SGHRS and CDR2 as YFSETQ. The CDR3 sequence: CASRSSGPQYEQYF. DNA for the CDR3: TGCGCCAGCAGGAGTAGCGGGCCCCAATACGAGCAGTACTTC.

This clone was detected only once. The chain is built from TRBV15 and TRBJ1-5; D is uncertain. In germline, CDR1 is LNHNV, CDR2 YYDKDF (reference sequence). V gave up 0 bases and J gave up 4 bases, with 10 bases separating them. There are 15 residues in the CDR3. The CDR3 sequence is CATSRDISTNQPQHF. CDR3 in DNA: TGTGCCACCAGCAGAGATATCAGTACAAATCAGCCCCAGCATTTT.

The CDR3 nucleotides are TGTGCCAGCAGCTTAGTGCCGGGGGGGAACACTGAAGCTTTCTTT. Its protein product is CASSLVPGGNTEAFF. The chain combines TRBV11-2 with TRBJ1-1; D perhaps matches TRBD1 (5 bases). CDR3 length: 15 residues. Trimming left V 1 base short and J 1 base short, with 10 bases between. Germline loops: CDR1 SGHAT, CDR2 FQNNGV.

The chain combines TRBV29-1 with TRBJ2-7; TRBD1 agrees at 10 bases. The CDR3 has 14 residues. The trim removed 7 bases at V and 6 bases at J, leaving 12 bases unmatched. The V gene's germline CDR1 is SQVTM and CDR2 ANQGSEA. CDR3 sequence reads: CSARSRDRGSEQYF. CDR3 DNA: TGCAGCGCCCGGAGTCGGGACAGGGGTAGCGAGCAGTACTTC.

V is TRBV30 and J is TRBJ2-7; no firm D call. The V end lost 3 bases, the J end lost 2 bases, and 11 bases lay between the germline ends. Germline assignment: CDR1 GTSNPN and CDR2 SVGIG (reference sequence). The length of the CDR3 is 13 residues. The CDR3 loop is CAWRSPGPYEQYF. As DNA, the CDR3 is TGTGCCTGGAGGAGTCCAGGTCCCTACGAGCAGTACTTC.

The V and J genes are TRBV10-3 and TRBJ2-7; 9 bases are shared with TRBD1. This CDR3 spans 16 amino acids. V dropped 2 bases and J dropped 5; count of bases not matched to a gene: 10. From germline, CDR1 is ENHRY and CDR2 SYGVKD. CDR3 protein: CAISEDPGQGLDEQYF. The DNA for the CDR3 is TGTGCCATCAGTGAGGACCCGGGACAGGGCCTCGACGAGCAGTACTTC.

The CDR3 spells CASTRATEAFF. The CDR3 coding sequence is TGTGCCAGTACACGAGCCACTGAAGCTTTCTTT. The chain couples TRBV19 to TRBJ1-1; D is unresolved. The CDR3 consists of 11 residues. Germline V gene sequence: CDR1 LNHDA, CDR2 SQIVND (reference sequence). With 7 bases removed from V and 4 bases from J, the gap between germline ends came to 7 bases.

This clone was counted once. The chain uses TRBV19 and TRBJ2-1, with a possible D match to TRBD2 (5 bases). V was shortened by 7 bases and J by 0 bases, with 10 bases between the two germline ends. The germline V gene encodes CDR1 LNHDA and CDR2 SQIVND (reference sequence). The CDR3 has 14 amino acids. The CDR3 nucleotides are TGTGCCAGTACTATGGGGAGCTCCTACAATGAGCAGTTCTTC. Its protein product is CASTMGSSYNEQFF.

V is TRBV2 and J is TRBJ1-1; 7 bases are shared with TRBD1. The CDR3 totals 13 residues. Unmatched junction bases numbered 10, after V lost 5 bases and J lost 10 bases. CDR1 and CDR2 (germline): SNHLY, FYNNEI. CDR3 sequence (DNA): TGTGCCAGCAGTCCATTGGGACAGACGCTAGCTTTCTTT. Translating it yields CASSPLGQTLAFF.

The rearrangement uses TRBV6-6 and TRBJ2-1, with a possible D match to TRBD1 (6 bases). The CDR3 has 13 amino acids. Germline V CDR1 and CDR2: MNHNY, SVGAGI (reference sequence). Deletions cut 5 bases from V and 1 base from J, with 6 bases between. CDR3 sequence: CASSGQSYNEQFF. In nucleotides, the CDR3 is TGTGCCAGCAGTGGACAGTCCTACAATGAGCAGTTCTTC.

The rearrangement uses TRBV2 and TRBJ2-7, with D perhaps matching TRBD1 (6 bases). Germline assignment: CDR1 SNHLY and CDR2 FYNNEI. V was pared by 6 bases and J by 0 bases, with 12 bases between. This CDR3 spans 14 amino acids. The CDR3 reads CASRPNRVSYEQYF. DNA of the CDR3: TGTGCCAGCAGACCCAACAGGGTCTCCTACGAGCAGTACTTC.